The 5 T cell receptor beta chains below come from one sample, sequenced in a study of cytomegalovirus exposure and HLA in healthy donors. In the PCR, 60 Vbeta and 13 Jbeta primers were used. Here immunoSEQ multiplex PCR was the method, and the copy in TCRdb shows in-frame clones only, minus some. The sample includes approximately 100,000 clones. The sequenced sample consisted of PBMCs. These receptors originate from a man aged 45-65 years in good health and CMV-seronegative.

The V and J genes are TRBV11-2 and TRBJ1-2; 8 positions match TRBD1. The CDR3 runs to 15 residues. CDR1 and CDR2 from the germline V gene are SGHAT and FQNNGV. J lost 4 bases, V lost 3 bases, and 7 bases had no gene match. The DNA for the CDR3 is TGTGCCAGCAGCTTGTGGACAGGGAAAAGCTATGGCTACACCTTC. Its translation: CASSLWTGKSYGYTF.

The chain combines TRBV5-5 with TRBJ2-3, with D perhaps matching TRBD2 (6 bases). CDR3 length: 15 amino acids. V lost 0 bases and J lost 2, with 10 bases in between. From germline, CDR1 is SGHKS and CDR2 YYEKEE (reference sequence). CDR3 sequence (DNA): TGTGCCAGCAGCTTGGATGGGACTTCCACAGATACGCAGTATTTT. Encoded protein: CASSLDGTSTDTQYF.

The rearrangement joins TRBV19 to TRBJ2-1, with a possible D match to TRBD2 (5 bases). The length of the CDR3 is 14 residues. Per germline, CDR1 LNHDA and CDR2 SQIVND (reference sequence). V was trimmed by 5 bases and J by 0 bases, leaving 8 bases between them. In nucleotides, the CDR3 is TGTGCCAGTAGTGACCGGGACTCCTACAATGAGCAGTTCTTC. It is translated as CASSDRDSYNEQFF.

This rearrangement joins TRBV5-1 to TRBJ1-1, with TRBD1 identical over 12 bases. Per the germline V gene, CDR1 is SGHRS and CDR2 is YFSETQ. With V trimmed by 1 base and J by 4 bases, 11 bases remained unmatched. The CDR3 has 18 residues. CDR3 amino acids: CASSLFPGQGARGTEAFF. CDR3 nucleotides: TGCGCCAGCAGCTTGTTTCCGGGACAGGGGGCGCGGGGCACTGAAGCTTTCTTT.

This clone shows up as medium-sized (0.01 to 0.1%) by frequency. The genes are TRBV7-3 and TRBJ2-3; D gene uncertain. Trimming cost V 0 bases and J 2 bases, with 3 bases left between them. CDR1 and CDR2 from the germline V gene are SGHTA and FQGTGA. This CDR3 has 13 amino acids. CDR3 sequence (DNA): TGTGCCAGCAGCTTAACTATCACAGATACGCAGTATTTT. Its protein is CASSLTITDTQYF.